This TCR beta chain derives from a study of cytomegalovirus exposure and HLA in healthy donors. Study information: Drawn from HLA-typed donors, about 85 million unique TCRs were held in an early data release.

At sampling all donors were nominally healthy, likely with unrecorded immune exposures. The junction had 5 bases not matched to a gene; V was cut back by 1 base and J by 2 bases. CDR3 length: 17 residues. Germline V gene data show CDR1 as SNHLY and CDR2 as FYNNEI. Whole-study results and caveats: Later, an analysis found that common viral pathogens appeared to be linked with several of the most significant clusters.

The PCR contained 60 Vbeta and 13 Jbeta primers. TCRdb keeps only in-frame clones here, not all; method: immunoSEQ multiplex PCR. Of some 110,000 clones in the sample, about 70% were seen once. For this clone: Its cognate antigen is unknown.

The J gene is TRBJ2-3, the V gene TRBV2, with 11 bases that match TRBD2. Material: PBMCs. The sequence came from a man in his thirties or forties in good health and CMV-seropositive. CDR3 protein: CASSEGSSGGVTDTQYF. DNA for the CDR3: TGTGCCAGCAGTGAAGGGAGTAGCGGGGGGGTCACAGATACGCAGTATTTT.